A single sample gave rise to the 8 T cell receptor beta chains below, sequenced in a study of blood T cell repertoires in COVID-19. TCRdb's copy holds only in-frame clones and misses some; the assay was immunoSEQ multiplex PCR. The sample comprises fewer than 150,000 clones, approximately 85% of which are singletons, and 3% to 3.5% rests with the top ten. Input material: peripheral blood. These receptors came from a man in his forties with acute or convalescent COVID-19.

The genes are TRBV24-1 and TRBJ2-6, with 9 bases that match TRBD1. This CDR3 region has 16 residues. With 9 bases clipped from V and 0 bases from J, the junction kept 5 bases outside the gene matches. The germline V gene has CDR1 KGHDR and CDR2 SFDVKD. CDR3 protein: CATGDRASSGANVLTF. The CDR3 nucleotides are TGTGCCACCGGGGACAGGGCTAGCTCTGGGGCCAACGTCCTGACTTTC.

CDR3 loop: CASSYRTSATDTQYF. CDR3 nucleotide sequence: TGTGCCAGCAGTTATCGGACTAGCGCAACGGATACGCAGTATTTT. V usage is TRBV27 and J usage is TRBJ2-3; 9 bases fit TRBD2. Germline V gene lookup returns CDR1 MNHEY and CDR2 SMNVEV (reference sequence). This CDR3 has 15 amino acids. J gave up 6 bases and V 4 bases, and 8 bases lay outside the gene matches.

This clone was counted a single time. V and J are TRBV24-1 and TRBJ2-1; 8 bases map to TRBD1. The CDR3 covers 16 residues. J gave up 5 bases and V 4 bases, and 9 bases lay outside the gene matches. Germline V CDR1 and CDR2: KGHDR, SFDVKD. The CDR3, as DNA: TGTGCCACCAGTGAACCTACAGGGGGTCGGAACAATGAGCAGTTCTTC. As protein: CATSEPTGGRNNEQFF.

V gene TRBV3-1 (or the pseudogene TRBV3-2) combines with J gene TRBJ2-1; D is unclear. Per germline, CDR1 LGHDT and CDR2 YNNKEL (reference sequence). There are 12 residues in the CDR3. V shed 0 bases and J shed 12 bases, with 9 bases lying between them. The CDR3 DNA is TGTGCCAGCAGCCAAGATCGTGTCCTGCAGTTCTTC. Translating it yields CASSQDRVLQFF.

The CDR3 DNA reads TGTGCCAGTAGCTCGGACCAAGAGACCCAGTACTTC. Protein product: CASSSDQETQYF. This rearrangement joins TRBV19 to TRBJ2-5; D gene uncertain. CDR1 and CDR2 (germline): LNHDA, SQIVND (reference sequence). The length of the CDR3 is 12 residues. V was trimmed by 6 bases and J by 0 bases, leaving 5 bases between them.

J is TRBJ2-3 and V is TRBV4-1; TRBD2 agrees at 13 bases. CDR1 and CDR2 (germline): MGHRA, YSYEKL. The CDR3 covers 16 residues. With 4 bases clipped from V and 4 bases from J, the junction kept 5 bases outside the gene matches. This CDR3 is CASSPRTSGGSDTQYF. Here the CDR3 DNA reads TGCGCCAGCAGCCCCCGGACTAGCGGGGGCTCAGATACGCAGTATTTT.

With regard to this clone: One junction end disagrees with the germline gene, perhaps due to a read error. The CDR3 bases are TGCCCCATAACTAGGACCCACGTCCTGACTTTC. This gives the protein CPITRTHVLTF. The chain has TRBV19 and TRBJ2-6, with D possibly TRBD2 on 5 matching bases. The CDR3 has 11 residues. Germline V CDR1 and CDR2: LNHDA, SQIVND (reference sequence). Filled out from reference TRBV19 and TRBJ2-6, the complete variable domain reads DGGITQSPKYLFRKEGQNVTLSCEQNLNHDAMYWYRQDPGQGLRLIYYSQIVNDFQKGDIAEGYSVSREKKESFPLTVTSAQKNPTAFYLCPITRTHVLTFGAGSRLTVL.

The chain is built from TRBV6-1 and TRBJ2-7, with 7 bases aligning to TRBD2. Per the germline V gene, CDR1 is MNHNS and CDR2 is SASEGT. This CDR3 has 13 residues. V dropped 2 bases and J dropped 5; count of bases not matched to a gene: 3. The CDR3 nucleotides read TGTGCCAGCAGTGAACGGGGGGAGCACGAGCAGTACTTC. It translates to CASSERGEHEQYF.